What follows is one T cell receptor (beta chain) and its context. Its antigen has not been determined. Base qualities are missing; no much larger clone stands one base away. This sample is part of a study of cytomegalovirus exposure and HLA in healthy donors (dated by TCRdb to 2017 to 2019). About the investigation overall: The 550 to 750 repertoires of the first cohort and the 95 to 150 validation repertoires were produced on the same platform, according to a later analysis. To predict cytomegalovirus infection status, the study brought together high-throughput TCR immunosequencing, statistical association of individual TCRs with disease status, and machine learning. Besides the first cohort of 666 subjects, a separate validation cohort made up of 120 or so different subjects was used. The study aimed to test whether signatures of past pathogen exposure could be identified by cataloging public T cell receptors.

Libraries were constructed by the immunoSEQ multiplex PCR assay. Processing in the source paper ran as follows. A statistical classification framework was built for diagnosing cytomegalovirus status from the catalog of TCR beta chain sequences. TCRdb limited this immuneACCESS table to in-frame rearrangements with V and J called. A share of clones is missing; checked studies link under half to unresolved V genes, and the rest is unexplained. That table gives V, J and clone size, and the DNA gave D and trimming. The sample records roughly 330,000 clones, about 90% of which are singletons. The ten biggest clones cover over 1% of the sample. Results and caveats for the whole study, not just this receptor: A later analysis lacked HLA typing for the validation cohort, so it scored co-occurrence in that cohort across all 110 or so repertoires. Subsequent analysis determined that TCRs grouped into clusters in the first cohort also showed a tendency toward co-occurrence across the 120 validation repertoires, and 85% to 95% of cluster scores exceeded 0. The classifier was reported to diagnose cytomegalovirus status with high specificity and sensitivity in both the original cohort and the validation cohort. In vitro tests confirmed that a few of the cytomegalovirus-associated TCR beta chains recognize cytomegalovirus antigens. The study gave a list of some 150 TCR beta chains associated with cytomegalovirus. It was suggested by the authors that the approach could potentially be generalized to other disease states and immunological phenotypes. While some public TCRs were present in many individuals, most TCR sequences turned up only very rarely across donors.

CDR1 SGHTA and CDR2 FQGNSA were looked up in the germline V gene. Measured from the cysteine to the phenylalanine, the CDR3 is 16 residues long. The kept DNA is CDR3 alone, 48 bases in frame from the first base. V is cut back by 4 bases and J by 2 bases, with 9 bases in the junction unmatched. The donors were included in the validation cohort of roughly 130 subjects, a group kept apart from the roughly 700-subject first cohort. The TCR sequence derives from a woman aged 25 to 39 in good health and CMV-seropositive. This sequence uses TRBV7-2 and TRBJ1-2, with TRBD1 matching 8 junction bases. Sequenced input: PBMCs. The nucleotide sequence reads as follows: TGTGCCAGCAGCTCGGGAGGGACAGGAAGGAACTATGGCTACACCTTC. It translates as CASSSGGTGRNYGYTF. With the portions outside the CDR3 filled from the reference TRBV7-2 and TRBJ1-2 genes, the complete variable region becomes GAGVSQSPSNKVTEKGKDVELRCDPISGHTALYWYRQSLGQGLEFLIYFQGNSAPDKSGLPSDRFSAERTGGSVSTLTIQRTQQEDSAVYLCASSSGGTGRNYGYTFGSGTRLTVV.